A selection of T cell receptor beta chains follows, all from one sample in a study of cytomegalovirus exposure and HLA in healthy donors. Here immunoSEQ multiplex PCR was the method, and the copy in TCRdb shows in-frame clones only, minus some. Of roughly 150,000 clones in the sample, just under 85% were seen once. The sequenced sample was PBMCs. The receptors stem from a man aged 25-40 years in good health and CMV-seropositive. Each CDR3 is given with its conserved first and last residue. D genes are given only for firm matches. A row's size may be missing; if present it is once, few, many or a size class.

size	D	V	J	DNA	CDR3
NA	NA	TRBV30	TRBJ2-5	TGTGCCTGGACCCCGGGTCTCCCTCAGTACTTC	CAWTPGLPQYF
NA	TRBD1	TRBV25-1	TRBJ2-5	TGTGCCAGCAGTGAATCGACAGGGCGCGAGACCCAGTACTTC	CASSESTGRETQYF
NA	NA	TRBV18	TRBJ1-5	TGTGCCAGCTCACCACCAGATCCGGGGAGCAATCAGCCCCAGCATTTT	CASSPPDPGSNQPQHF
NA	NA	TRBV6-6	TRBJ1-4	TGTGCCAGCCGCCCCCCAGGGAAGGGTGAAAAACTGTTTTTT	CASRPPGKGEKLFF
NA	NA	TRBV7-7	TRBJ2-5	TGTGCCAGCAGCTTAACCCTGACACAAGAGACCCAGTACTTC	CASSLTLTQETQYF
NA	TRBD1	TRBV15	TRBJ1-2	TGTGCCACCAGCAGACGGGACAGAGACTATGGCTACACCTTC	CATSRRDRDYGYTF
NA	NA	TRBV27	TRBJ2-3	TGTGCCAGCAGAGAACTCGGCACAGATACGCAGTATTTT	CASRELGTDTQYF
few	TRBD1	TRBV10-2	TRBJ1-2	TGCGCCAGCAGTGAGGACAGGGGGCGCGTTGGCTACACCTTC	CASSEDRGRVGYTF
NA	NA	TRBV9	TRBJ1-2	TGTGCCAGCAGCGTAGGGGGCGACACGGCCTCTTATGGCTACACCTTC	CASSVGGDTASYGYTF
NA	NA	TRBV6-1	TRBJ1-1	TGTGCCAGCAGTGACGCAAGTACGGGGAACACTGAAGCTTTCTTT	CASSDASTGNTEAFF
NA	TRBD1	TRBV6-1	TRBJ2-1	TGTGCCAGCAGAGGGACAGGCAATGAGCAGTTCTTC	CASRGTGNEQFF
NA	TRBD1	TRBV28	TRBJ2-3	TGTGCCAGCAGTTCCCCGAGGGGGCGCACAGATACGCAGTATTTT	CASSSPRGRTDTQYF
NA	NA	TRBV19	TRBJ1-2	TGTGCCAGTAGTATATACGGGTCCCACTATGGCTACACCTTC	CASSIYGSHYGYTF
NA	NA	TRBV7-6	TRBJ1-5	TGTGCCAGCAGCAGGGAGGGCAATCAGCCCCAGCATTTT	CASSREGNQPQHF
NA	NA	TRBV18	TRBJ1-1	TGTGCCAGCTCACCACCGGTGAAACAAACTGAAGCTTTCTTT	CASSPPVKQTEAFF
few	NA	TRBV2	TRBJ1-3	TGTGCCAGCAGTGACAGGCCCGACTCTGGAAACACCATATATTTT	CASSDRPDSGNTIYF
NA	NA	TRBV7-3	TRBJ1-6	TGTGCCAGCAGCCTGCAACCGCGGGATTCACCCCTCCACTTT	CASSLQPRDSPLHF
few	NA	TRBV7-8	TRBJ1-1	TGTGCCAGCAGCTTAGCGATCGGGATCCGGAACACTGAAGCTTTCTTT	CASSLAIGIRNTEAFF
NA	NA	TRBV4-2	TRBJ2-7	TGTGCCAGCAGTCTTCGTTACGAGGCCTACTACGAGCAGTACTTC	CASSLRYEAYYEQYF
NA	NA	TRBV9	TRBJ1-2	TGTGCCAGCAGCGTAGACACTAACTATGGCTACACCTTC	CASSVDTNYGYTF
NA	NA	TRBV27	TRBJ2-2	TGTGCCAGCAGTCCAACGAGCGGGACAACGTTCGCGAACACCGGGGAGCTGTTTTTT	CASSPTSGTTFANTGELFF